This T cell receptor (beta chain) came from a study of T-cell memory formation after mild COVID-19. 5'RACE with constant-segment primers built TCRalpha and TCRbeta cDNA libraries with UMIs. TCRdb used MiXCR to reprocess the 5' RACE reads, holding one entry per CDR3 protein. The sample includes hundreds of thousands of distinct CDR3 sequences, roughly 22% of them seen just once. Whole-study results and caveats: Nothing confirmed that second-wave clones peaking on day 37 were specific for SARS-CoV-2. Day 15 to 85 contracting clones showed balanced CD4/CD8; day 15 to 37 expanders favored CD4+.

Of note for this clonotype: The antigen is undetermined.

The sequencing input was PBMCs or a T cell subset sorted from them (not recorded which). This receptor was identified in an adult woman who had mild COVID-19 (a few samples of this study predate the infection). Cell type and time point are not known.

The CDR3 protein is CSASWGADGNTIYF. CDR3 sequence (DNA): TGCAGTGCTAGCTGGGGGGCAGATGGAAACACCATATATTTT. The chain employs TRBV20-1 and TRBJ1-3; D possibly corresponds to TRBD1 (6 bases). The CDR3 spans 14 residues. Germline loops: CDR1 DFQATT, CDR2 SNEGSKA (reference sequence). V was clipped by 3 bases and J by 3 bases, with 12 bases between them.